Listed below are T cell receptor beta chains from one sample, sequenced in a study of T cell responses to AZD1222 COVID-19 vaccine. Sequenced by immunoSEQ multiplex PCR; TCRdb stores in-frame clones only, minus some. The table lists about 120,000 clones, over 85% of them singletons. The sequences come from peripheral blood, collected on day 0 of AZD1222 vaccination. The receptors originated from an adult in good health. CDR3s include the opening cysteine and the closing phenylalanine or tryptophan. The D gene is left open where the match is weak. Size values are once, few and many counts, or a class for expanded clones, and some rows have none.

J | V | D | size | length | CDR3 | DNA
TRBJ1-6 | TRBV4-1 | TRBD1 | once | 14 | CASSRGTGDSPLHF | TGCGCCAGCAGCCGGGGGACAGGAGATTCACCCCTCCACTTT
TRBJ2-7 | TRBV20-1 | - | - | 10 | CSVALGEQYF | TGCAGTGTAGCCCTGGGAGAGCAGTACTTC
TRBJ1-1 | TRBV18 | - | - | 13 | CASSFRGGTEAFF | TGTGCCAGCTCCTTTAGGGGGGGCACTGAAGCTTTCTTT
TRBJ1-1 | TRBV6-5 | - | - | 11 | CASSLPSEAFF | TGTGCCAGCAGTCTACCCAGTGAAGCTTTCTTT
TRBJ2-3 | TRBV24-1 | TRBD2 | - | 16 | CATSERLAGAQDTQYF | TGTGCCACCAGTGAACGACTAGCGGGAGCACAAGATACGCAGTATTTT
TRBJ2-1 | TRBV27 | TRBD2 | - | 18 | CASSLRTSGVGSYNEQFF | TGTGCCAGCAGTTTAAGGACTAGCGGGGTTGGCTCCTACAATGAGCAGTTCTTC
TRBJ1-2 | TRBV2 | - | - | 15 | CASRDILQGAYGYTF | TGTGCCAGCAGAGACATACTACAGGGAGCCTATGGCTACACCTTC
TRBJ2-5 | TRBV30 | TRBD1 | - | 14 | CAWSAGTGSETQYF | TGTGCCTGGAGTGCGGGGACAGGGTCAGAGACCCAGTACTTC
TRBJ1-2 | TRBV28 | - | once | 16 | CASSEQRLNINYGYTF | TGTGCCAGCAGTGAACAGAGGCTGAATATAAACTATGGCTACACCTTC
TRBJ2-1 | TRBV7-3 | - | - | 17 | CASSGGGWRATYNEQFF | TGTGCCAGCAGCGGGGGTGGTTGGCGAGCGACCTACAATGAGCAGTTCTTC
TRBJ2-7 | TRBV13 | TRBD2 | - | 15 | CASSYLGLADYEQYF | TGTGCCAGCAGCTACCTGGGACTAGCGGACTACGAGCAGTACTTC
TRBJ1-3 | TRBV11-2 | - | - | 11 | CASSPKNTIYF | TGTGCCAGCAGCCCCAAGAACACCATATATTTT
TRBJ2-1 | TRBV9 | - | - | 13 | CASSVGSYNEQFF | TGTGCCAGCAGCGTAGGCAGCTACAATGAGCAGTTCTTC
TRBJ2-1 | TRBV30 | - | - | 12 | CAWEGSYNEQFF | TGTGCCTGGGAGGGTTCCTACAATGAGCAGTTCTTC
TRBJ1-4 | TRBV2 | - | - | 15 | CASTDRGLTEEKLFF | TGTGCCAGCACCGACCGGGGACTTACCGAGGAAAAACTGTTTTTT
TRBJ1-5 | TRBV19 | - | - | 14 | CASSPSRGNQPQHF | TGTGCCAGTAGTCCCTCCAGGGGAAATCAGCCCCAGCATTTT
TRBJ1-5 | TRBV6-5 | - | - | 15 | CASIQGHLHNQPQHF | TGTGCCAGCATTCAGGGACACTTACACAATCAGCCCCAGCATTTT
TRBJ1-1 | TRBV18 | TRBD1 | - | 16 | CASSPLLGTGHTEAFF | TGTGCCAGCTCACCTCTTCTTGGGACAGGGCACACTGAAGCTTTCTTT
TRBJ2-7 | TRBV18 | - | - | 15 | CASSPFAGQTYEQYF | TGTGCCAGCTCACCTTTCGCGGGACAAACCTACGAGCAGTACTTC
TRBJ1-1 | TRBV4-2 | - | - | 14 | CASSQDARAAEAFF | TGTGCCAGCAGCCAAGATGCGAGGGCGGCTGAAGCTTTCTTT
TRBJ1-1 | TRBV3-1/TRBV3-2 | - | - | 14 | CASSQTTVSTEAFF | TGTGCCAGCAGCCAAACGACGGTGAGCACTGAAGCTTTCTTT
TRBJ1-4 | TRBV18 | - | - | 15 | CASSIGGRHNEKLFF | TGTGCCAGCTCAATTGGGGGACGGCATAATGAAAAACTGTTTTTT
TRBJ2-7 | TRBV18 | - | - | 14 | CASSPRRGPYEQYF | TGTGCCAGCTCACCCCGACGGGGGCCCTACGAGCAGTACTTC
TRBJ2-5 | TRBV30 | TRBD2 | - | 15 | CAWNPGLAGTETQYF | TGTGCCTGGAACCCGGGACTAGCGGGGACAGAGACCCAGTACTTC
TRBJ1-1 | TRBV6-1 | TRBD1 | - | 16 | CASSVPRDRGLTEAFF | TGTGCCAGCAGTGTCCCCCGGGACAGGGGGTTAACTGAAGCTTTCTTT
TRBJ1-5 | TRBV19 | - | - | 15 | CASSLQGEGGQPQHF | TGTGCCAGTAGTTTACAGGGAGAGGGAGGGCAGCCCCAGCATTTT
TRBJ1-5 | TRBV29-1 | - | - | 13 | CSVGGVGNQPQHF | TGCAGCGTTGGGGGGGTTGGAAATCAGCCCCAGCATTTT
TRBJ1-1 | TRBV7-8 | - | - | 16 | CASSSLLRTKNTEAFF | TGTGCCAGCAGCTCGCTGTTGAGGACAAAAAACACTGAAGCTTTCTTT
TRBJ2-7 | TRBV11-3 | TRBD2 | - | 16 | CASSSLLAGASYEQYF | TGTGCCAGCAGCTCCCTTCTAGCGGGGGCCTCCTACGAGCAGTACTTC
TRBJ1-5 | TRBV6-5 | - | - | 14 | CASSSPGSNQPQHF | TGTGCCAGCAGTAGCCCGGGTAGCAATCAGCCCCAGCATTTT
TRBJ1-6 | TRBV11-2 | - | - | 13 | CASSPTVDSPLHF | TGTGCCAGCAGCCCGACGGTTGATTCACCCCTCCACTTT
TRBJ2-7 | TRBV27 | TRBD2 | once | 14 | CASSFTGGVGEQYF | TGTGCCAGCAGTTTCACGGGAGGGGTGGGGGAGCAGTACTTC
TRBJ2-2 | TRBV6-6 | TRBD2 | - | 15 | CASTPRGANTGELFF | TGTGCCAGCACCCCCCGGGGGGCGAACACCGGGGAGCTGTTTTTT
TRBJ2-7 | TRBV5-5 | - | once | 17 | CASSFNAWGQGSYEQYF | TGTGCCAGCAGCTTCAACGCGTGGGGCCAGGGCTCCTACGAGCAGTACTTC
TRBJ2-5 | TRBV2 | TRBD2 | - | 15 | CASSGPGLASETQYF | TGTGCCAGCAGTGGGCCGGGACTAGCCTCAGAGACCCAGTACTTC
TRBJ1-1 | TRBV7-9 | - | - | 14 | CASSLGNGAEKAFF | TGTGCCAGCAGCTTAGGAAACGGCGCTGAGAAAGCTTTCTTT
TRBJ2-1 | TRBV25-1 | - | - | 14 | CASSDRLAGHEQFF | TGTGCCAGCAGTGATAGACTGGCGGGGCATGAGCAGTTCTTC
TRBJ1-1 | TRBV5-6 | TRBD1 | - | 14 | CASSVGQKNTEAFF | TGTGCCAGCAGCGTGGGACAGAAGAACACTGAAGCTTTCTTT
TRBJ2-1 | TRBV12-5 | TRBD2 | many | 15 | CASGVGLAGYGEQFF | TGTGCTAGTGGGGTGGGACTAGCGGGATACGGTGAGCAGTTCTTC
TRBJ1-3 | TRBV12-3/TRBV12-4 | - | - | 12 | CASSSDGNTIYF | TGTGCCAGCAGTTCCGACGGAAACACCATATATTTT
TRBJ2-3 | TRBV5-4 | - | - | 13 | CASSYHYTDTQYF | TGTGCCAGCAGCTACCACTACACAGATACGCAGTATTTT